This record covers a single T cell receptor beta chain. Trimming took off 4 bases at V and 8 bases at J, with 8 bases between the two ends. The CDR3 loop spans 11 amino acids. Germline V CDR1 and CDR2: MDHEN, SYDVKM. Original analysis: Estimation of nucleated cell counts was performed using reference gene primer amplification. The method was immunoSEQ multiplex PCR; TCRdb's version includes in-frame clones alone and lacks a portion of them. V and J calls and clone size follow that table, whereas D and trimming were derived from the DNA. The sample includes roughly 60,000 clones, roughly 88% of them seen just once. This specimen comes from a study of blood T cell repertoires in COVID-19. Study at large: The analysed material was cDNA or gDNA that came from T cells, B-cell-depleted T cells, or PBMCs.

The receptor was derived from a man aged 25 to 45 with COVID-19, enrolled during active disease. The chain links TRBV28 to TRBJ1-1; D unresolved. The sequenced sample was peripheral blood. The chain's CDR3 is CASSSRLEAFF. DNA of the CDR3: TGTGCCAGCAGTTCACGCCTAGAAGCTTTCTTT.